This paragraph reports one T cell receptor (beta chain). Its antigen is still unknown. The data belong to a study of cytomegalovirus exposure and HLA in healthy donors. Healthy bone marrow donors made up the donors. Points from the study as a whole: HLA alleles showed associations with roughly 17,000 TCR beta sequences in a later analysis, at a 0.05 false discovery rate. Most subjects' HLA-A and HLA-B alleles were reportedly predicted from TCR beta sequences. For TCR beta chains, V- and J-gene trimming was later linked to a missense DCLRE1C variant.

CDR3 length: 14 residues. Deletions cut 3 bases from V and 7 bases from J, with 15 bases between. The PCR used 60 Vbeta and 13 Jbeta primers. Produced via immunoSEQ multiplex PCR; TCRdb's table is partial and in-frame only. This sample carries 150,000 or so clones, 75% to 80% of them seen once, and the ten largest clones take around 0.89%. The gene calls are TRBV23-1 and TRBJ1-2; D is uncertain. TRBV23-1 is an ORF for which the function is uncertain. The receptor was derived from a woman aged 45-65 years in good health and CMV-seropositive. The specimen was PBMCs. The CDR3 region has the DNA TGCGCCAGCAGTCATCCCGCCGTTGATAGTGGCTACACCTTC. Amino acid sequence: CASSHPAVDSGYTF.